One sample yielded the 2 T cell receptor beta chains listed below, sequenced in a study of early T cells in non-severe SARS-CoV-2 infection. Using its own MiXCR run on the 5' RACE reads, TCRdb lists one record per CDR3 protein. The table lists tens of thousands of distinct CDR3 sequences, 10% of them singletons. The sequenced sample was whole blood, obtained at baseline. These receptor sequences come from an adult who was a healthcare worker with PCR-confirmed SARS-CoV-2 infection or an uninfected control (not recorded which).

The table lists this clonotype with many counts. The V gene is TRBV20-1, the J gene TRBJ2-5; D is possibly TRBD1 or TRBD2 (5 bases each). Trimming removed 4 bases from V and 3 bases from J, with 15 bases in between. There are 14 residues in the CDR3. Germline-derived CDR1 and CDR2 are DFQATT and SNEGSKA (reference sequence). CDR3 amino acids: CSAITRGLKETQYF. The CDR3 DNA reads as TGCAGTGCTATCACTAGGGGTTTAAAAGAGACCCAGTACTTC.

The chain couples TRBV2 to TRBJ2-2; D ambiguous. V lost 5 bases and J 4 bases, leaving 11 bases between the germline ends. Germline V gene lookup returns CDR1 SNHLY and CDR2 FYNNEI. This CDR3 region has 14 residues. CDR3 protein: CASSYKRSTGELFF. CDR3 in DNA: TGTGCCAGCAGTTACAAAAGGAGCACCGGGGAGCTGTTTTTT.